One sample yielded the 15 T cell receptor beta chains listed below, sequenced in a study of human T cells and chemical hapten exposure. Time point here: patch test 2, 6 weeks after DPC sensitization. Regarding treatment: therapeutic diphenylcyclopropenone sensitization with weekly scalp DPC. From the RACE reads, TCRdb called clonotypes with MiXCR, one entry per CDR3 protein. The repertoire holds tens of thousands of distinct CDR3 sequences, with roughly 11% as singletons. Source: whole blood, taken in connection with sensitization to the hapten diphenylcyclopropenone (DPC). All receptors come from a young man with alopecia areata. Some clones in this sample may be carry-over from other donors' samples.

This clonotype was recorded a few times. The chain has TRBV20-1 and TRBJ2-5; the match to TRBD2 covers 7 bases. Losses at the gene ends were 3 bases for V and 1 base for J; bases not matched to a gene: 14. Germline V gene sequence: CDR1 DFQATT, CDR2 SNEGSKA (reference sequence). The length of the CDR3 is 17 residues. CDR3 loop: CSARSLAEIEIQETQYF. Written as DNA, the CDR3 is TGCAGTGCTAGGTCTCTAGCGGAGATAGAAATCCAAGAGACCCAGTACTTC.

Note on this clonotype: This may be a read error: a much more frequent sequence differs by one nucleotide. V gene TRBV4-3 combines with J gene TRBJ1-5; maybe TRBD1 (5 bases). Germline CDR1 LGHNA, CDR2 YSLEER. The CDR3 is made up of 15 amino acids. The CDR3 coding sequence is TGCGCCAGCAGCCAAGCACTAGGGGCGGGGCAGCCCCAGCGTTTT. Amino acid sequence: CASSQALGAGQPQRF.

This clonotype was seen more than once but under ten times. The gene calls are TRBV6-5 and TRBJ1-2; 8 bases are a match to TRBD1. Trimming removed 5 bases from V and 7 bases from J; junction bases left unmatched: 6. Per the germline V gene, CDR1 is MNHEY and CDR2 is SVGAGI. The CDR3 is 13 residues long. This CDR3 reads CASSRTGGFGYTF. In DNA form, the CDR3 reads TGTGCCAGCAGTCGCACAGGGGGTTTTGGCTACACCTTC.

This clonotype was seen ten or more times. The chain employs TRBV7-9 and TRBJ2-5; 11 positions agree with TRBD1. The V segment lost 5 bases and the J segment 4 bases; nucleotides outside the gene matches: 12. Germline loops: CDR1 SEHNR, CDR2 FQNEAQ (reference sequence). The CDR3 consists of 17 residues. CDR3 sequence reads: CASSATFGTGGGETQYF. CDR3 in DNA: TGTGCCAGCAGCGCGACATTTGGGACAGGGGGAGGAGAGACCCAGTACTTC. The full variable domain, its missing parts supplied by reference TRBV7-9 and TRBJ2-5, is DTGVSQNPRHKITKRGQNVTFRCDPISEHNRLYWYRQTLGQGPEFLTYFQNEAQLEKSRLLSDRFSAERPKGSFSTLEIQRTEQGDSAMYLCASSATFGTGGGETQYFGPGTRLLVL.

This clonotype was counted only a few times. The chain joins TRBV25-1 to TRBJ2-5, with TRBD2 identical over 7 bases. Germline trimming cut 1 base from V and 2 bases from J; bases unmatched to any gene: 4. The germline V gene encodes CDR1 MGHDK and CDR2 SYGVNS. The CDR3 sequence is 15 residues long. The CDR3 nucleotides are TGTGCCAGCAGTGAATTTGGAGCGGGGCAAGAGACCCAGTACTTC. This codes for CASSEFGAGQETQYF.

This clonotype was seen at least ten times. This chain connects TRBV5-5 to TRBJ1-1; a possible D gene is TRBD1 (6 bases). This CDR3 region has 14 residues. Between the trimmed V and J ends, which lost 2 bases and 11 bases, there was a span of 19 bases. Germline V gives CDR1 SGHKS, CDR2 YYEKEE (reference sequence). The CDR3: CASSFSQGESRAFF. As DNA, the CDR3 is TGTGCCAGCAGCTTCTCACAGGGTGAATCTCGGGCTTTCTTT.

This clonotype was recorded a few times. The chain couples TRBV11-2 to TRBJ2-3; D is ambiguous. This CDR3 comprises 13 residues. Germline CDR1 is SGHAT and CDR2 is FQNNGV. The V end was cut by 3 bases, the J end by 3 bases, with 7 bases between. Here the CDR3 DNA reads TGTGCCAGCAGCTTTAAGGGAACAGATACGCAGTATTTT. This codes for CASSFKGTDTQYF.

This clonotype appeared many times. The CDR3 region has the DNA TGTGCCAGCAGTTACTGGCCCGGGGTCGACCTCGGGGAGACCCAGTACTTC. Its protein is CASSYWPGVDLGETQYF. J is TRBJ2-5 and V is TRBV6-2 or TRBV6-3, with D maybe TRBD2 (5 bases). This CDR3 has 17 residues. Trimming removed 1 base from V and 5 bases from J, with 20 bases in between. Germline CDR1 reads MNHEY; CDR2 reads SVGEGT.

J is TRBJ2-1 and V is TRBV11-2; no definite D call. Germline V gene sequence: CDR1 SGHAT, CDR2 FQNNGV. The CDR3 runs to 18 residues. The ends were cut back, 4 bases at V and 1 base at J, with 20 bases in the middle. CDR3 residues: CASSSPPKRTDSYNEQFF. The CDR3 DNA follows: TGTGCCAGCAGCTCCCCGCCGAAACGGACGGATTCCTACAATGAGCAGTTCTTC.

This clonotype was observed a few times. The CDR3: CASSESTGGNEQFF. In DNA, the CDR3 is TGTGCCAGCAGTGAATCAACAGGGGGGAATGAGCAGTTCTTC. This sequence joins TRBV2 and TRBJ2-1; 8 nucleotides match TRBD1. The V gene's germline CDR1 is SNHLY and CDR2 FYNNEI. J lost 7 bases, V lost 2 bases, and 4 bases had no gene match. There are 14 residues in the CDR3.

This clonotype was detected only a few times. The chain uses TRBV7-8 and TRBJ2-7; D may be TRBD1 or TRBD2 (5 bases each). The CDR3 totals 15 residues. The V and J ends lost 2 bases and 0 bases respectively, with 11 bases between them. CDR1 and CDR2 (germline): SGHVS, FQNEAQ. DNA for the CDR3: TGTGCCAGCAGCTTACCGGGACGAAACTCCTACGAGCAGTACTTC. Protein product: CASSLPGRNSYEQYF.

The genes are TRBV14 and TRBJ1-2; 8 nucleotides agree with TRBD1. J gave up 3 bases and V 2 bases, and 17 bases lay outside the gene matches. The germline V gene has CDR1 SGHDN and CDR2 FVKESK. The CDR3 is 19 amino acids. The CDR3 DNA is TGTGCCAGCAGCCAACTTTTTAGGGCCAGGGGGCTTTTGGACTATGGCTACACCTTC. Protein product: CASSQLFRARGLLDYGYTF.

The chain combines TRBV5-1 with TRBJ1-1, with D hard to call. The V gene lost 5 bases and the J gene lost 6 bases, with 26 bases spanning the gap. Germline V CDR1 and CDR2: SGHRS, YFSETQ. There are 17 residues in the CDR3. The CDR3 DNA reads TGCGCCAGCAGACAAAGAAGCATAACGGGCGAGACCTCTGAAGCTTTCTTT. Protein: CASRQRSITGETSEAFF.

This clonotype was seen a few times. The V call is TRBV7-8, the J call TRBJ1-2; the match to TRBD1 covers 10 bases. The CDR3 extends over 14 amino acids. Unmatched junction bases numbered 3, after V lost 4 bases and J lost 4 bases. The germline V gene encodes CDR1 SGHVS and CDR2 FQNEAQ. In nucleotides, the CDR3 is TGTGCCAGCAGCTCGGACAGGGGGGCCTATGGCTACACCTTC. Its translation: CASSSDRGAYGYTF. The variable domain in full, completed from reference TRBV7-8 and TRBJ1-2, reads GAGVSQSPRYKVAKRGQDVALRCDPISGHVSLFWYQQALGQGPEFLTYFQNEAQLDKSGLPSDRFFAERPEGSVSTLKIQRTQQEDSAVYLCASSSDRGAYGYTFGSGTRLTVV.

This clonotype was counted a few times. The DNA for the CDR3 is TGTGCCAGCAGCCCACGAGGAGGATCACCCCTCCACTTT. It is translated as CASSPRGGSPLHF. The chain joins TRBV7-2 to TRBJ1-6, with D hard to call. V was cut by 5 bases and J by 10 bases, with 12 bases left in between. The CDR3 runs 13 residues. In germline, CDR1 is SGHTA, CDR2 FQGNSA.